What follows are 21 T cell receptor beta chains derived from one specimen sequenced in a study of shared clonotypes between healthy human individuals (dated by TCRdb to the early 2020s). Library preparation used the immunoSEQ multiplex PCR assay. TCRdb provides this immuneACCESS table in a form limited to in-frame rearrangements. Some clones are lacking; in checked studies, under half of them reflect an unresolved V gene, and why the rest are absent is not known. In this sample the table shows about 2.4 million clones, 93% of which occur a single time. The ten largest clones capture approximately 0.35% of the sample. The specimen sequenced was naive CD4+ T cells from PBMCs. What this sample's cell subset or site label stands for: CD45RA+ positively selected. The receptors here all came from a man between 18 and 35 years old in good health. Some clones in this sample may be carry-over from other donors' samples.

V and J are TRBV11-3 and TRBJ2-6; no firm D call. Germline lookup yields CDR1 SGHNT and CDR2 YENEEA. The V gene lost 5 bases and the J gene lost 0 bases, with 14 bases spanning the gap. The length of the CDR3 is 17 residues. CDR3 region: CASSLNPLGSGANVLTF. The CDR3 coding sequence is TGTGCCAGCAGCCTAAATCCCCTAGGCTCTGGGGCCAACGTCCTGACTTTC. Together with reference TRBV11-3 and TRBJ2-6, the CDR3 gives the full variable domain: EAGVVQSPRYKIIEKKQPVAFWCNPISGHNTLYWYLQNLGQGPELLIRYENEEAVDDSQLPKDRFSAERLKGVDSTLKIQPAELGDSAVYLCASSLNPLGSGANVLTFGAGSRLTVL.

The chain links TRBV5-1 to TRBJ2-7; 7 nucleotides match TRBD1. This CDR3 contains 16 residues. Trimming at V came to 0 bases and at J to 3 bases, leaving 9 bases not matched to a gene. The germline gives CDR1 SGHRS, CDR2 YFSETQ. The CDR3 nucleotides read TGCGCCAGCAGCTTGGCCGGGACAGCTCCAAACTACGAGCAGTACTTC. Its translation: CASSLAGTAPNYEQYF.

The rearrangement joins TRBV2 to TRBJ2-2, with D unclear. V was cut by 8 bases and J by 6 bases, with 7 bases left in between. This CDR3 has 11 amino acids. Per germline, CDR1 SNHLY and CDR2 FYNNEI. CDR3 nucleotides: TGTGCCAGCGGAGAAGCCGGGGAGCTGTTTTTT. Protein: CASGEAGELFF.

The chain is built from TRBV7-2 and TRBJ2-7, with 9 bases aligning to TRBD2. Germline loops: CDR1 SGHTA, CDR2 FQGNSA. V was clipped by 0 bases and J by 2 bases; unmatched bases: 11. CDR3 size: 18 residues. This CDR3 reads CASSLALLAGLKAYEQYF. CDR3 coding DNA: TGTGCCAGCAGCTTAGCTTTGCTAGCGGGATTGAAAGCCTACGAGCAGTACTTC.

J is TRBJ2-1 and V is TRBV5-1; D is ambiguous. CDR1 and CDR2 (germline): SGHRS, YFSETQ. Trimming took 3 bases from V and 6 from J, leaving 7 bases between them. The CDR3 totals 12 residues. CDR3 sequence: CASSSQFNEQFF. In DNA form, the CDR3 reads TGCGCCAGCAGCTCTCAGTTCAATGAGCAGTTCTTC.

The chain links TRBV29-1 to TRBJ2-1; D is possibly TRBD2 (6 bases). Germline lookup yields CDR1 SQVTM and CDR2 ANQGSEA. The CDR3 is made up of 14 amino acids. Trimming removed 3 bases from V and 4 bases from J, with 13 bases in between. CDR3 residues: CSVETAGFYNEQFF. CDR3 in DNA: TGCAGCGTTGAGACGGCGGGGTTTTACAATGAGCAGTTCTTC.

The rearrangement joins TRBV5-4 to TRBJ1-1; 7 bases fit TRBD1. The CDR3 runs to 15 residues. The J segment lost 0 bases and the V segment lost 4 bases, leaving 6 bases of the junction unmatched. Germline V gene sequence: CDR1 SGHNT, CDR2 YYREEE (reference sequence). CDR3 sequence: CASSPQGGVNTEAFF. As DNA, the CDR3 is TGTGCCAGCAGCCCCCAGGGGGGCGTGAACACTGAAGCTTTCTTT.

This clone occurred a few times. This chain uses TRBV9 with TRBJ1-2; TRBD1 agrees at 9 bases. CDR1 SGDLS and CDR2 YYNGEE come from the germline V gene. V lost 2 bases, J lost 7 bases, and 6 bases stayed unmatched. This CDR3 contains 14 residues. The CDR3 is CASSVGDRAVGYTF. CDR3 bases: TGTGCCAGCAGCGTTGGGGACAGGGCAGTTGGCTACACCTTC.

The count of this clone is one. CDR3 sequence reads: CASSLWSGETRTMYF. CDR3 DNA sequence: TGTGCCAGCAGTTTATGGTCGGGAGAAACTAGAACCATGTACTTC. The chain employs TRBV27 and TRBJ2-5; tentatively, D is TRBD2 (6 bases). V lost 1 base and J lost 13, with 22 bases in between. The length of the CDR3 is 15 residues. Germline CDR1 MNHEY, CDR2 SMNVEV (reference sequence).

This chain uses TRBV7-9 with TRBJ2-1; D unresolved. Per germline, CDR1 SEHNR and CDR2 FQNEAQ (reference sequence). V lost 2 bases, J lost 4 bases, and 12 bases lay in between. This CDR3 region has 15 residues. CDR3 in amino acids: CASSLRGTGYNEQFF. The DNA of the CDR3 is TGTGCCAGCAGCTTACGAGGCACCGGGTACAATGAGCAGTTCTTC.

J is TRBJ1-2 and V is TRBV28, with 9 bases lining up with TRBD1. CDR3 length: 16 residues. Trimming at V came to 4 bases and at J to 8 bases, leaving 14 bases not matched to a gene. From germline, CDR1 is MDHEN and CDR2 SYDVKM. This CDR3 is CASSSYSTGTGLGYTF. CDR3 in DNA: TGTGCCAGCAGTTCCTATTCTACCGGGACAGGGTTAGGCTACACCTTC.

The V gene is TRBV7-2, the J gene TRBJ1-1, with D unclear. Trimming removed 0 bases at V and 0 bases at J, with 11 bases between. The V gene's germline CDR1 is SGHTA and CDR2 FQGNSA. The CDR3 consists of 16 residues. The CDR3 bases are TGTGCCAGCAGCTTAGCGGGTCAGAGGGTGAACACTGAAGCTTTCTTT. It is translated as CASSLAGQRVNTEAFF.

This clone was picked up a small number of times. This chain links TRBV14 with TRBJ1-1; 7 nucleotides agree with TRBD1. Germline CDR1 is SGHDN and CDR2 is FVKESK. Losses at the gene ends were 6 bases for V and 6 bases for J; bases not matched to a gene: 7. This CDR3 comprises 13 residues. The CDR3 DNA reads as TGTGCCAGCAGATTACTAGGGGGCGCTGAAGCTTTCTTT. Encoded protein: CASRLLGGAEAFF.

The CDR3 nucleotides are TGTGCCAGCAGCTTAGCGAGAGGACAGGCATGGGGCTACACCTTC. Translating it yields CASSLARGQAWGYTF. The genes are TRBV7-9 and TRBJ1-2, with 7 positions matching TRBD1. This CDR3 has 15 amino acids. Looked up from germline, CDR1 is SEHNR and CDR2 is FQNEAQ (reference sequence). V lost 0 bases and J lost 8; bases outside the gene matches: 9.

This chain uses TRBV7-2 with TRBJ2-6, with a possible D match to TRBD2 (5 bases). CDR3 size: 17 residues. Germline assignment: CDR1 SGHTA and CDR2 FQGNSA. V lost 2 bases and J lost 0, with 11 bases in between. The CDR3 spells CASSLSYSGSGANVLTF. CDR3 in DNA: TGTGCCAGCAGCTTAAGCTACAGCGGCTCTGGGGCCAACGTCCTGACTTTC.

The V and J genes are TRBV28 and TRBJ1-3; a possible D gene is TRBD1 (5 bases). Trimming left V 4 bases short and J 5 bases short, with 9 bases between. Per the germline V gene, CDR1 is MDHEN and CDR2 is SYDVKM. The CDR3 covers 13 residues. As DNA, the CDR3 is TGTGCCAGCAGTTGGGAGGACAGAAACACCATATATTTT. Translated, it gives CASSWEDRNTIYF.

In the case of this clone: Other DNA sequences in the sample encode the same CDR3. The chain is built from TRBV18 and TRBJ2-5; unclear D gene. V was cut by 2 bases and J by 2 bases, with 3 bases left in between. The CDR3 totals 12 residues. The germline V gene has CDR1 KGHSH and CDR2 LQKENI. The CDR3 region has the DNA TGTGCCAGCTCACCAGGTCAAGAGACCCAGTACTTC. Protein product: CASSPGQETQYF.

The chain has TRBV28 and TRBJ2-2, with 9 nucleotides matching TRBD1. The CDR3 is made up of 16 amino acids. V lost 6 bases to trimming and J lost 1 base; unmatched junction nucleotides: 6. CDR1 is MDHEN, CDR2 SYDVKM, per germline. The CDR3 spells CASREQGAGNTGELFF. The CDR3 region has the DNA TGTGCCAGCAGAGAACAGGGGGCGGGGAACACCGGGGAGCTGTTTTTT.

This clone occurred once. The chain recombines TRBV28 with TRBJ2-1; D unresolved. Trimming removed 10 bases from V and 2 bases from J, with 12 bases in between. In germline, CDR1 is MDHEN, CDR2 SYDVKM. The CDR3 has 13 residues. CDR3 region: CATMTGPYNEQFF. In DNA form, the CDR3 reads TGTGCCACCATGACCGGGCCCTACAATGAGCAGTTCTTC.

In its sample, this clone was seen a few times. Additional DNA sequences in this sample encode the identical CDR3. The chain recombines TRBV2 with TRBJ2-1; D gene ambiguous. This CDR3 is 11 amino acids long. The V gene's germline CDR1 is SNHLY and CDR2 FYNNEI. Trimming removed 2 bases at V and 6 bases at J, with 2 bases between. DNA of the CDR3: TGTGCCAGCAGTGAAAGCAATGAGCAGTTCTTC. Translating gives CASSESNEQFF. Looking up the rest from reference TRBV2 and TRBJ2-1 gives the full variable domain: EPEVTQTPSHQVTQMGQEVILRCVPISNHLYFYWYRQILGQKVEFLVSFYNNEISEKSEIFDDQFSVERPDGSNFTLKIRSTKLEDSAMYFCASSESNEQFFGPGTRLTVL.

The CDR3 protein is CASSRSGVGQNLYGYTF. The CDR3 coding sequence is TGCGCCAGCAGCCGATCGGGGGTGGGGCAGAACCTCTATGGCTACACCTTC. The chain uses TRBV4-1 and TRBJ1-2; D might be TRBD1 (5 bases). Trimming cost V 4 bases and J 4 bases, with 22 bases left between them. This CDR3 is 17 amino acids long. Germline V gene lookup returns CDR1 MGHRA and CDR2 YSYEKL.